Each of the 9 T cell receptor beta chains below was sequenced from the same sample in a study of blood T cell repertoires in COVID-19. Profiling relied on immunoSEQ multiplex PCR, and the TCRdb table lists in-frame clones only, not all of them. The sample gives 25,000 to 30,000 clones, approximately 79% of which show up once; 20% to 25% is in the top ten. The material sequenced was peripheral blood. The receptors were sampled from a boy between 2 and 10 years old with active or convalescent COVID-19.

V and J are TRBV9 and TRBJ2-6; 9 bases fit TRBD1. Germline CDR1 is SGDLS and CDR2 is YYNGEE. There are 19 residues in the CDR3. The J segment lost 0 bases and the V segment lost 4 bases, leaving 11 bases of the junction unmatched. The CDR3 is CASSSRWGTGFSGANVLTF. The CDR3 DNA reads TGTGCCAGCAGCAGTAGGTGGGGGACAGGGTTCTCTGGGGCCAACGTCCTGACTTTC.

The V call is TRBV28, the J call TRBJ1-2; the D is unclear. V lost 6 bases to trimming and J lost 3 bases, with 11 bases between them. The CDR3 sequence is 13 residues long. Germline values: CDR1 MDHEN, CDR2 SYDVKM. The CDR3 nucleotides are TGTGCCAGCAGGGTCGGAGAGTACTATGGCTACACCTTC. Protein product: CASRVGEYYGYTF.

V gene TRBV11-2 combines with J gene TRBJ1-2; D may be TRBD1 (6 bases). The CDR3 is 14 residues long. The V gene lost 5 bases and the J gene lost 5 bases, with 15 bases spanning the gap. Germline V CDR1 and CDR2: SGHAT, FQNNGV. Here the CDR3 DNA reads TGTGCCAGCAGCGGACAGATCAACTCTTATGGCTACACCTTC. It translates to CASSGQINSYGYTF.

The gene calls are TRBV29-1 and TRBJ1-2; no clear D. Trimming pared 0 bases from V and 8 bases from J, leaving 28 bases between. Germline assignment: CDR1 SQVTM and CDR2 ANQGSEA. This CDR3 contains 18 residues. CDR3 DNA: TGCAGCGTTGAAGATTCGTCCTCCTTAAAGCTCTTTGATTGGGGCTACACCTTC. This encodes CSVEDSSSLKLFDWGYTF.

The CDR3 loop reads CASSYSGGGPFYGYTF. CDR3 sequence (DNA): TGTGCCAGCAGTTACTCTGGAGGGGGCCCCTTTTATGGCTACACCTTC. V is TRBV6-5 and J is TRBJ1-2, with 7 bases aligning to TRBD1. Germline V gene data show CDR1 as MNHEY and CDR2 as SVGAGI. There are 16 residues in the CDR3. Trimming cost V 0 bases and J 5 bases; bases outside gene matches: 9.

V is TRBV4-1 and J is TRBJ2-6; TRBD1 aligns across 8 bases. The CDR3 runs 16 residues. Germline V CDR1 and CDR2: MGHRA, YSYEKL. Trimming at V came to 1 base and at J to 9 bases, leaving 8 bases not matched to a gene. The CDR3 sequence: CASSQGQGTRDNVLTF. CDR3 sequence (DNA): TGCGCCAGCAGCCAAGGACAGGGGACGAGAGACAACGTCCTGACTTTC.

The chain couples TRBV25-1 to TRBJ1-6; a weak D match, TRBD1 (6 bases). Trimming left V 2 bases short and J 13 bases short, with 15 bases between. Germline V CDR1 and CDR2: MGHDK, SYGVNS. This CDR3 is 14 amino acids long. CDR3 residues: CASSEPGVLRPLHF. The DNA for the CDR3 is TGTGCCAGCAGTGAACCAGGGGTCCTTCGGCCCCTCCACTTT.

There are a few counts of this clone. The CDR3 DNA follows: TGTGCCAGCCGGACTAGCGGAGTTAGCGAGCAGTACGTC. Translating it yields CASRTSGVSEQYV. This chain connects TRBV13 to TRBJ2-7, with 10 positions matching TRBD2. The CDR3 has 13 amino acids. V lost 8 bases, J lost 6 bases, and 7 bases stayed unmatched. In germline, CDR1 is PRHDT, CDR2 FYEKMQ (reference sequence).

This clone was recorded a few times. The chain combines TRBV20-1 with TRBJ1-2; 7 nucleotides agree with TRBD1. The CDR3 has 12 amino acids. Germline V gene data show CDR1 as DFQATT and CDR2 as SNEGSKA (reference sequence). V dropped 3 bases and J dropped 8; count of bases not matched to a gene: 6. This CDR3 reads CSASRGQEGYTF. In DNA form, the CDR3 reads TGCAGTGCTAGTAGGGGGCAGGAAGGCTACACCTTC.